These 5 T cell receptor beta chains share one sample of origin, sequenced in a study of cytomegalovirus exposure and HLA in healthy donors. The PCR had 60 Vbeta and 13 Jbeta primers. Repertoires were generated with immunoSEQ multiplex PCR, while TCRdb's copy carries only in-frame clones and drops some. The sample lists more than 95,000 clones, roughly 15% occurring once. Specimen: PBMCs. The receptor source for this set is a female donor in good health and CMV-seronegative.

The rearrangement joins TRBV27 to TRBJ1-1, with a possible D match to TRBD1 (5 bases). Germline-derived CDR1 and CDR2 are MNHEY and SMNVEV (reference sequence). V lost 3 bases and J 1 base, leaving 6 bases between the germline ends. This CDR3 is built from 13 residues. The DNA of the CDR3 is TGTGCCAGCAGTTTCACAGGGAACACTGAAGCTTTCTTT. Its translation: CASSFTGNTEAFF.

This chain links TRBV13 with TRBJ2-1, with TRBD2 identical over 11 bases. Germline CDR1 is PRHDT and CDR2 is FYEKMQ (reference sequence). The CDR3 runs to 15 residues. J gave up 8 bases and V 4 bases, and 7 bases lay outside the gene matches. The CDR3 region is CASSYLAGGTDEQFF. The CDR3 coding sequence is TGTGCCAGCAGCTACCTAGCGGGAGGCACGGATGAGCAGTTCTTC.

This clone has only a few counts. The gene calls are TRBV27 and TRBJ2-7; 8 bases agree with TRBD2. The CDR3 sequence is 16 residues long. Germline loops: CDR1 MNHEY, CDR2 SMNVEV (reference sequence). Germline trimming cut 6 bases from V and 2 bases from J; bases unmatched to any gene: 12. The CDR3 DNA reads as TGTGCCAGCAGCTCATTACTAGCGGAAGAAACCTACGAGCAGTACTTC. Translated: CASSSLLAEETYEQYF.

The chain combines TRBV30 with TRBJ2-1, with D possibly TRBD2 on 6 matching bases. Trimming shortened V by 1 base and J by 14 bases, and 15 bases separated the two germline ends. The V gene's germline CDR1 is GTSNPN and CDR2 SVGIG (reference sequence). This CDR3 is 12 amino acids long. CDR3 nucleotides: TGTGCCTGGAGTGGGTCCACTGCGGGAAAGTTCTTC. This gives the protein CAWSGSTAGKFF.

The chain carries TRBV5-6 and TRBJ1-5; 8 nucleotides match TRBD1. The CDR3 has 15 amino acids. Per the germline V gene, CDR1 is SGHDT and CDR2 is YYEEEE. Germline trimming cut 1 base from V and 6 bases from J; bases unmatched to any gene: 6. CDR3 sequence (DNA): TGTGCCAGCAGCTTGTTGGGGACAGGAAGTCAGCCCCAGCATTTT. Translating gives CASSLLGTGSQPQHF. Full variable domain (rest looked up from reference TRBV5-6 and TRBJ1-5): DAGVTQSPTHLIKTRGQQVTLRCSPKSGHDTVSWYQQALGQGPQFIFQYYEEEERQRGNFPDRFSGHQFPNYSSELNVNALLLGDSALYLCASSLLGTGSQPQHFGDGTRLSIL.